The 18 T cell receptor beta chains listed next were all sequenced from one sample in a study of persistence of HIV-infected CD4 T cells. Anti-CD3/anti-CD28 beads served as a nonspecific positive control stimulus. Sorting of responding CD4+ T cells relied on upregulated CD40 ligand together with CD69. Antigen specificity for these receptors is unknown. The immunoSEQ assay was version 4, run in survey mode. Sequenced by immunoSEQ multiplex PCR; TCRdb stores in-frame clones only, minus some. The sample lists over 35,000 clones, more than 85% occurring once. Source: CD4+ T cells sorted from PBMCs after approximately 19-hour stimulation, taken from a patient who received antiretroviral therapy. The receptors come from an adult man with HIV who was CMV-seropositive.

The chain combines TRBV25-1 with TRBJ1-6, with TRBD1 matching 8 bases. Per germline, CDR1 MGHDK and CDR2 SYGVNS. V was clipped by 0 bases and J by 8 bases; unmatched bases: 6. This CDR3 spans 16 amino acids. CDR3 in amino acids: CASSEYGGQGYSPLHF. CDR3 DNA: TGTGCCAGCAGTGAATATGGAGGACAGGGATATTCACCCCTCCACTTT.

The J gene is TRBJ2-3, the V gene TRBV19; unclear D gene. The CDR3 contains 17 residues. Trimming shortened V by 2 bases and J by 5 bases, and 20 bases separated the two germline ends. Germline CDR1 LNHDA, CDR2 SQIVND (reference sequence). The CDR3, as DNA: TGTGCCAGTAGTATACTTATGGACCTGAAGCTTGAAGATACGCAGTATTTT. Translating it yields CASSILMDLKLEDTQYF.

The CDR3 sequence: CASSFASTSGGHYEQYF. CDR3 DNA: TGCGCCAGCAGCTTTGCCTCGACTAGCGGGGGCCACTACGAGCAGTACTTC. This chain uses TRBV5-1 with TRBJ2-7; TRBD2 agrees at 12 bases. Germline-derived CDR1 and CDR2 are SGHRS and YFSETQ. There are 17 residues in the CDR3. With V trimmed by 2 bases and J by 3 bases, 9 bases remained unmatched.

V is TRBV19 and J is TRBJ1-2; D is ambiguous. CDR1 is LNHDA and CDR2 is SQIVND in the germline V gene (reference sequence). This CDR3 spans 13 amino acids. The V and J ends lost 7 bases and 3 bases respectively, with 12 bases between them. The CDR3 DNA reads TGTGCCAGTACCCTAGACGGATACTATGGCTACACCTTC. It yields the protein CASTLDGYYGYTF. Using reference TRBV19 and TRBJ1-2 for the parts outside the CDR3, the full variable domain is DGGITQSPKYLFRKEGQNVTLSCEQNLNHDAMYWYRQDPGQGLRLIYYSQIVNDFQKGDIAEGYSVSREKKESFPLTVTSAQKNPTAFYLCASTLDGYYGYTFGSGTRLTVV.

This chain links TRBV10-2 with TRBJ1-4, with D tentatively TRBD1 (6 bases). CDR1 and CDR2 from the germline V gene are WSHSY and SAAADI. The V gene lost 0 bases and the J gene lost 8 bases, with 16 bases spanning the gap. This CDR3 is 16 amino acids long. The CDR3 DNA follows: TGCGCCAGCAGTGAGTCAGGTACCAGTGGGGGCGAAAAACTGTTTTTT. Translating it yields CASSESGTSGGEKLFF.

This sequence joins TRBV15 and TRBJ2-7; D may be TRBD2 (5 bases). CDR3 length: 15 residues. V was trimmed by 0 bases and J by 2 bases, leaving 11 bases between them. CDR1 LNHNV and CDR2 YYDKDF come from the germline V gene (reference sequence). The DNA of the CDR3 is TGTGCCACCAGCAGAGATCGAAGAGGGACCTACGAGCAGTACTTC. The encoded protein is CATSRDRRGTYEQYF.

With respect to this clone: The junction departs from germline at one end; a sequencing error may be responsible. The chain carries TRBV28 and TRBJ2-3; 7 nucleotides agree with TRBD1. CDR1 and CDR2 from the germline V gene are MDHEN and SYDVKM. The CDR3 is made up of 15 amino acids. CDR3 DNA: TGTGCCAGCCGTTTCAGGGACAGAAGCACAGATACGCAGTATTTT. Residues: CASRFRDRSTDTQYF.

This clone was seen once. J is TRBJ1-5 and V is TRBV23-1; D is undetermined. TRBV23-1 belongs to the ORF category, with a function that is uncertain. V lost 0 bases, J lost 5 bases, and 11 bases lay in between. This CDR3 is built from 15 residues. The CDR3 sequence is CASSQSPSKDQPQHF. The CDR3 DNA reads as TGCGCCAGCAGTCAATCGCCCTCCAAGGATCAGCCCCAGCATTTT.

This clone showed up just once. The chain has TRBV19 and TRBJ1-3, with D perhaps TRBD1 (5 bases). Germline CDR1 LNHDA, CDR2 SQIVND (reference sequence). CDR3 length equals 16 residues. V was cut by 5 bases and J by 0 bases, with 14 bases left in between. The CDR3 DNA is TGTGCCAGTAGTGTCTACCCAGGGAGCTCTGGAAACACCATATATTTT. It specifies CASSVYPGSSGNTIYF.

CDR3 residues: CASRPGLGPDTQYF. CDR3 coding DNA: TGTGCCAGCAGACCGGGACTAGGACCCGATACGCAGTATTTT. V gene TRBV5-4 combines with J gene TRBJ2-3, with 8 bases aligning to TRBD2. Germline CDR1 is SGHNT and CDR2 is YYREEE (reference sequence). The V and J ends lost 5 bases and 6 bases, in that order; junction bases with no gene match: 8. This CDR3 comprises 14 residues.

The chain employs TRBV9 and TRBJ1-3, with D possibly TRBD1 on 5 matching bases. Germline assignment: CDR1 SGDLS and CDR2 YYNGEE. The CDR3 is 16 amino acids. The V gene lost 4 bases and the J gene lost 0 bases, with 14 bases spanning the gap. The CDR3 nucleotides are TGTGCCAGCAGCCCACGGGACCCGAGCTCTGGAAACACCATATATTTT. As protein: CASSPRDPSSGNTIYF.

The J gene is TRBJ2-1, the V gene TRBV25-1; 8 bases agree with TRBD1. The CDR3 has 14 amino acids. Looked up from germline, CDR1 is MGHDK and CDR2 is SYGVNS. V dropped 6 bases and J dropped 9; count of bases not matched to a gene: 10. The CDR3 DNA is TGTGCCAGCAGCTCGGACAGGGTGTGGGGTGAGCAGTTCTTC. Translated: CASSSDRVWGEQFF.

This clone was detected only once. J is TRBJ2-3 and V is TRBV6-6, with D perhaps matching TRBD1 (6 bases). The germline CDR1 and CDR2 sequences are MNHNY and SVGAGI (reference sequence). This CDR3 spans 20 amino acids. V was trimmed by 6 bases and J by 2 bases, leaving 30 bases between them. In DNA, the CDR3 is TGTGCCAGCAGCTCCTATCCGACAGGTTGGGCCCCATCCCCCACAGATACGCAGTATTTT. Its translation: CASSSYPTGWAPSPTDTQYF.

This chain uses TRBV7-3 with TRBJ1-2; 12 nucleotides agree with TRBD1. This CDR3 region has 17 residues. V lost 3 bases to trimming and J lost 4 bases; unmatched junction nucleotides: 9. Looked up from germline, CDR1 is SGHTA and CDR2 is FQGTGA. In DNA form, the CDR3 reads TGTGCCAGCAGCTTGCCGGGACAGGGGGCGCGTGGCTATGGCTACACCTTC. This encodes CASSLPGQGARGYGYTF.

The chain has TRBV4-1 and TRBJ2-7, with D maybe TRBD1 (5 bases). This CDR3 is built from 16 residues. The V gene's germline CDR1 is MGHRA and CDR2 YSYEKL. V lost 0 bases and J 3 bases, leaving 15 bases between the germline ends. CDR3 amino acids: CASSQEMRSGNYEQYF. The DNA for the CDR3 is TGCGCCAGCAGCCAAGAAATGAGGTCAGGGAACTACGAGCAGTACTTC.

The V and J genes are TRBV10-3 and TRBJ2-7; 9 bases align to TRBD2. This CDR3 is 14 amino acids long. Germline V gene data show CDR1 as ENHRY and CDR2 as SYGVKD. The V gene end was trimmed by 11 bases and the J gene end by 4 bases; junction bases not matched to a gene: 12. For the CDR3, the DNA is TGTGCCGCCGCGCGAGCGGGGGGAGTATACGAGCAGTACTTC. This encodes CAAARAGGVYEQYF.

This clone was recorded only once. The chain employs TRBV5-5 and TRBJ1-5; a possible D gene is TRBD1 (5 bases). Germline values: CDR1 SGHKS, CDR2 YYEKEE (reference sequence). The CDR3 is made up of 14 amino acids. Deletions cut 1 base from V and 1 base from J, with 6 bases between. The CDR3 spells CASSLWGSNQPQHF. CDR3 nucleotides: TGTGCCAGCAGCTTGTGGGGCAGCAATCAGCCCCAGCATTTT.

This sequence joins TRBV27 and TRBJ2-3, with 12 bases identical to TRBD2. Germline-derived CDR1 and CDR2 are MNHEY and SMNVEV (reference sequence). The CDR3 is 18 residues long. With 3 bases clipped from V and 1 base from J, the junction kept 8 bases outside the gene matches. CDR3 sequence (DNA): TGTGCCAGCAGTTTCGGGCTAGCGGGGGGGCAGGGCACAGATACGCAGTATTTT. This translates into CASSFGLAGGQGTDTQYF.